Presented here are 24 T cell receptor beta chains from one specimen sequenced in a study of regulatory T cells in long-lasting Graves disease. As for time point: persistent/refractory GD, antithyroid drugs over 5 years with positive TRAb. From PBMCs, RNA was extracted and then used to make the TCR library. Building of the TCR beta libraries involved iRepertoire HTBI primers and Arm-PCR of CDR3 regions. TCRdb passed the multiplex PCR reads through MiXCR, listing each CDR3 protein once. The sample consists of 300,000 to 500,000 distinct CDR3 sequences, about 20% of them appearing once. The material was peripheral blood mononuclear cells (PBMCs), obtained when the disease was refractory, from a patient treated with antithyroid drugs. The receptors shown here come from a female donor with Graves disease.

In its sample, this clonotype was seen a few times. The chain recombines TRBV20-1 with TRBJ1-4, with D unresolved. V was shortened by 2 bases and J by 2 bases, with 3 bases between the two germline ends. The germline V gene has CDR1 DFQATT and CDR2 SNEGSKA (reference sequence). This CDR3 has 12 residues. The CDR3 reads CSARHTNEKLFF. As DNA, the CDR3 is TGCAGTGCTAGACATACTAATGAAAAACTGTTTTTT.

This clonotype was counted ten times or more. The chain carries TRBV28 and TRBJ2-7, with 7 positions matching TRBD2. The germline gives CDR1 MDHEN, CDR2 SYDVKM. The CDR3 extends over 14 amino acids. V gave up 2 bases and J gave up 1 base; unmatched junction bases: 2. CDR3 sequence (DNA): TGTGCCAGCAGTTTAATAGCGGGTTCCTACGAGCAGTACTTC. Protein: CASSLIAGSYEQYF.

This clonotype was found many times. The V gene is TRBV28, the J gene TRBJ2-5, with 11 positions matching TRBD2. With the DNA end fitting TRBJ2-1 better, the J assignment may be wrong. The CDR3 sequence is 17 residues long. Per the germline V gene, CDR1 is MDHEN and CDR2 is SYDVKM. As DNA, the CDR3 is TGTGCCAGCAGTTTAAGAGGGACTAGCGGAGGGTACAATGAGCAGTTCTTC. Encoded protein: CASSLRGTSGGYNEQFF.

There are many counts of this clonotype. This chain connects TRBV7-6 to TRBJ2-7; unclear D gene. CDR1 and CDR2 from the germline V gene are SGHVS and FNYEAQ. With 5 bases removed from V and 7 bases from J, the gap between germline ends came to 12 bases. This CDR3 region has 12 residues. DNA for the CDR3: TGTGCCAGCAGCCAAGAGAGTTTGGAGCAGTACTTC. It encodes CASSQESLEQYF.

To note about this clonotype: One base away lies a much larger clone, so this may be a sequencing read error. The chain employs TRBV11-2 and TRBJ2-7; TRBD2 agrees at 7 bases. Per germline, CDR1 SGHAT and CDR2 FQNNGV. The CDR3 extends over 15 amino acids. The CDR3, as DNA: TGTGCCAACAGCACCGGACTAGTAAGCTCCTACGAGCAGTACTTC. Translating it yields CANSTGLVSSYEQYF.

This rearrangement joins TRBV11-2 to TRBJ2-1, with D unresolved. This CDR3 is 15 amino acids long. The V and J ends lost 2 bases and 3 bases respectively, with 11 bases between them. CDR1 and CDR2 (germline): SGHAT, FQNNGV. The CDR3 loop is CASSLQPSLYNEQFF. CDR3 sequence (DNA): TGTGCCAGCAGCTTACAGCCTAGTCTCTACAATGAGCAGTTCTTC.

This clonotype occurred many times. The chain is built from TRBV28 and TRBJ1-6; 8 bases are shared with TRBD1. Per germline, CDR1 MDHEN and CDR2 SYDVKM. The CDR3 is 15 residues long. With V trimmed by 5 bases and J by 9 bases, 9 bases remained unmatched. This CDR3 is CASSPSDRAGSPLHF. For the CDR3, the DNA is TGTGCCAGCAGTCCATCGGACAGGGCGGGTTCACCCCTCCACTTT.

This chain links TRBV6-1 with TRBJ2-5; TRBD2 is a possible D gene (5 bases). The length of the CDR3 is 12 residues. The ends were cut back, 10 bases at V and 5 bases at J, with 14 bases in the middle. Germline V gene sequence: CDR1 MNHNS, CDR2 SASEGT. CDR3 bases: TGTGCCACCAAACGAGGGCTGGAGACCCAGTACTTC. This translates into CATKRGLETQYF.

This clonotype has only a few counts. V and J are TRBV30 and TRBJ2-2; 7 bases line up with TRBD2. J gave up 0 bases and V 3 bases, and 7 bases lay outside the gene matches. Germline CDR1 reads GTSNPN; CDR2 reads SVGIG (reference sequence). This CDR3 region has 16 residues. In DNA form, the CDR3 reads TGTGCCTGGAGGCGGCGGCTAGCGGCGAACACCGGGGAGCTGTTTTTT. This gives the protein CAWRRRLAANTGELFF. Together with reference TRBV30 and TRBJ2-2, the CDR3 gives the full variable domain: SQTIHQWPATLVQPVGSPLSLECTVEGTSNPNLYWYRQAAGRGLQLLFYSVGIGQISSEVPQNLSASRPQDRQFILSSKKLLLSDSGFYLCAWRRRLAANTGELFFGEGSRLTVL.

In this sample, this clonotype turned up a few times. This chain uses TRBV12-5 with TRBJ1-1, with D possibly TRBD1 on 5 matching bases. The length of the CDR3 is 15 residues. The V and J ends lost 4 bases and 0 bases respectively, with 12 bases between them. Germline V CDR1 and CDR2: LGHNT, FRNRAP. In DNA form, the CDR3 reads TGTGCTAGTGGTTGGGGGGACGGATTGAACACTGAAGCTTTCTTT. It translates to CASGWGDGLNTEAFF.

This clonotype has more than one count but fewer than ten. This sequence joins TRBV5-1 and TRBJ2-3, with D possibly matching TRBD1 (6 bases). Trimming left V 2 bases short and J 6 bases short, with 16 bases between. Germline values: CDR1 SGHRS, CDR2 YFSETQ. The CDR3 is made up of 15 amino acids. The CDR3 loop reads CASSLTWTEVDTQYF. The CDR3 DNA is TGCGCCAGCAGCTTAACCTGGACAGAAGTGGATACGCAGTATTTT.

The genes are TRBV19 and TRBJ1-2; D not certain. Trimming shortened V by 4 bases and J by 6 bases, and 12 bases separated the two germline ends. Germline values: CDR1 LNHDA, CDR2 SQIVND (reference sequence). This CDR3 is built from 13 residues. The CDR3 region has the DNA TGTGCCAGTAGTACCAAGATTCGGCATGGCTACACCTTC. Protein: CASSTKIRHGYTF. Looking up the rest from reference TRBV19 and TRBJ1-2 gives the full variable domain: DGGITQSPKYLFRKEGQNVTLSCEQNLNHDAMYWYRQDPGQGLRLIYYSQIVNDFQKGDIAEGYSVSREKKESFPLTVTSAQKNPTAFYLCASSTKIRHGYTFGSGTRLTVV.

Many counts were recorded for this clonotype. V is TRBV19 and J is TRBJ1-5; D is unclear. V was shortened by 7 bases and J by 2 bases, with 15 bases between the two germline ends. Germline CDR1 LNHDA, CDR2 SQIVND (reference sequence). The CDR3 extends over 15 amino acids. The CDR3 is CASTPSGSGNQPQHF. For the CDR3, the DNA is TGTGCCAGTACCCCGTCCGGGTCGGGCAATCAGCCCCAGCATTTT. The variable domain in full, with the rest retrieved from reference TRBV19 and TRBJ1-5, is DGGITQSPKYLFRKEGQNVTLSCEQNLNHDAMYWYRQDPGQGLRLIYYSQIVNDFQKGDIAEGYSVSREKKESFPLTVTSAQKNPTAFYLCASTPSGSGNQPQHFGDGTRLSIL.

This clonotype was counted ten times or more. The chain links TRBV6-5 to TRBJ1-1, with TRBD1 as a possible D gene (5 bases). V was clipped by 3 bases and J by 7 bases, with 12 bases between them. The CDR3 extends over 13 amino acids. Germline CDR1 and CDR2: MNHEY and SVGAGI. The CDR3: CASSYFSGREAFF. Written as DNA, the CDR3 is TGTGCCAGCAGTTATTTCTCGGGACGTGAAGCTTTCTTT.

This clonotype was counted only a few times. The chain recombines TRBV5-1 with TRBJ2-7; unclear D gene. The CDR3 sequence is 13 residues long. Trimming removed 0 bases from V and 4 bases from J, with 8 bases in between. Germline V gene sequence: CDR1 SGHRS, CDR2 YFSETQ. CDR3 nucleotides: TGCGCCAGCAGCTTGGAAGAGTCTTACGAGCAGTACTTC. Translation gives CASSLEESYEQYF.

The chain carries TRBV6-5 and TRBJ1-6; 9 bases are a match to TRBD1. The CDR3 spans 19 residues. J gave up 0 bases and V 4 bases, and 10 bases lay outside the gene matches. In germline, CDR1 is MNHEY, CDR2 SVGAGI. As DNA, the CDR3 is TGTGCCAGCAGTTCCACCGGGACAGGGATGATCTCCTATAATTCACCCCTCCACTTT. Amino acids: CASSSTGTGMISYNSPLHF.

Many counts were recorded for this clonotype. The rearrangement links TRBV28 to TRBJ2-5, with 10 positions matching TRBD1. The V segment lost 4 bases and the J segment 5 bases; nucleotides outside the gene matches: 7. This CDR3 comprises 15 residues. The V gene's germline CDR1 is MDHEN and CDR2 SYDVKM. Written as DNA, the CDR3 is TGTGCCAGCAGTTCCGGGGACAGGGGTTGGGAGACCCAGTACTTC. Its protein product is CASSSGDRGWETQYF.

This clonotype turned up a few times. At one end the junction does not follow the germline gene, possibly because of a read error. The chain has TRBV2 and TRBJ2-7; no clear D. The CDR3 is 13 amino acids. Germline values: CDR1 SNHLY, CDR2 FYNNEI. CDR3 bases: TGTGCCAGCAGTGAAGTACTCTACTACGAGCAGCACTTC. Amino acids: CASSEVLYYEQHF.

This clonotype was picked up a small number of times. V usage is TRBV9 and J usage is TRBJ1-6; no clear D. Germline V lookup: CDR1 SGDLS, CDR2 YYNGEE. The CDR3 loop spans 12 amino acids. V gave up 0 bases and J gave up 11 bases, with 6 bases separating them. CDR3 amino acids: CASSVAGPPLHF. CDR3 sequence (DNA): TGTGCCAGCAGCGTAGCAGGACCACCCCTCCACTTT. The whole variable domain, filled in from reference TRBV9 and TRBJ1-6, reads DSGVTQTPKHLITATGQRVTLRCSPRSGDLSVYWYQQSLDQGLQFLIQYYNGEERAKGNILERFSAQQFPDLHSELNLSSLELGDSALYFCASSVAGPPLHFGNGTRLTVT.

With regard to this clonotype: With only one base between it and a far larger clone, this is likely a read error. The chain combines TRBV6-5 with TRBJ2-7; 7 bases agree with TRBD1. CDR1 is MNHEY and CDR2 is SVGAGI in the germline V gene. The CDR3 spans 15 residues. Here the CDR3 reads CASSTRDRFLHEQCF. In nucleotides, the CDR3 is TGTGCCAGCAGTACCCGGGACAGATTCCTCCACGAGCAGTGCTTC.

The table lists this clonotype with many counts. The chain combines TRBV20-1 with TRBJ1-5, with 8 bases that match TRBD1. The CDR3 runs to 14 residues. Trimming at V came to 5 bases and at J to 7 bases, leaving 10 bases not matched to a gene. Germline CDR1 DFQATT, CDR2 SNEGSKA (reference sequence). The CDR3 DNA sequence: TGCAGTGCTCCACCGACAGGGGATCGACAGCCCCAGCATTTT. Translation: CSAPPTGDRQPQHF.

This clonotype has a handful of counts. This chain links TRBV11-2 with TRBJ1-1; 10 bases align to TRBD1. CDR1 and CDR2 from the germline V gene are SGHAT and FQNNGV. CDR3 length: 15 amino acids. J gave up 3 bases and V 3 bases, and 4 bases lay outside the gene matches. This chain's CDR3 is CASSFGTGVYTEAFF. The CDR3 DNA is TGTGCCAGCAGCTTCGGGACAGGGGTTTACACTGAAGCTTTCTTT. The whole variable domain, remainder taken from reference TRBV11-2 and TRBJ1-1, is EAGVAQSPRYKIIEKRQSVAFWCNPISGHATLYWYQQILGQGPKLLIQFQNNGVVDDSQLPKDRFSAERLKGVDSTLKIQPAKLEDSAVYLCASSFGTGVYTEAFFGQGTRLTVV.

At least ten counts were recorded for this clonotype. J is TRBJ1-6 and V is TRBV12-3 or TRBV12-4; possible D gene TRBD1, 5 bases. This CDR3 comprises 16 residues. V shed 1 base and J shed 0 bases, with 7 bases lying between them. The CDR3 protein is CASSLGGGSYNSPLHF. In nucleotides, the CDR3 is TGTGCCAGCAGTTTAGGTGGGGGCTCCTATAATTCACCCCTCCACTTT.

The V gene is TRBV25-1, the J gene TRBJ1-2; D not certain. The CDR3 length is 12 residues. Germline-derived CDR1 and CDR2 are MGHDK and SYGVNS. V shed 10 bases and J shed 8 bases, with 17 bases lying between them. The CDR3 spells CATHLSKDGYTF. As DNA, the CDR3 is TGTGCCACCCATCTTTCTAAGGACGGCTACACCTTC.